This TCR beta chain was captured in a study of T cells expressing NK-cell markers. Notes on the study in general: There remained a lack of clarity about HCMV specificity of expanded NKG2C+ T cell clones.

For each CDR3 protein, TCRdb gives one entry from its re-call of the 5' RACE reads, without DNA. Recorded here are about 300,000 distinct CDR3 sequences; the top ten clones represent roughly 4.2%. As for this clonotype: Its specificity is unknown.

Germline lookup yields CDR1 LNHDA and CDR2 SQIVND (reference sequence). This CDR3 region has 14 residues. J is TRBJ1-4 and V is TRBV19. The receptor was derived from a woman between 18 and 69 years old in good health. Sequencing was carried out using blood T cells: a sorted CD56 or NKG2C T cell subset, CD4+ or CD8+ T cells, or bulk PBMC T cells (not recorded which). This CDR3 reads CASSMVGLNEKLFF.